This entry lists 17 T cell receptor beta chains sequenced from one sample in a study of control samples from healthy donors and cancer patients. Measured with immunoSEQ multiplex PCR; TCRdb has only the in-frame clones, and not every one. This table has some 150,000 clones, about 94% appearing once. Sequencing was done on a sample of PBMCs. These receptors originate from a man aged 55 to 70 with colorectal cancer.

The CDR3: CSVGYRGDSEQYF. CDR3 coding DNA: TGCAGCGTTGGGTACAGGGGGGATAGTGAGCAGTACTTC. The rearrangement links TRBV29-1 to TRBJ2-7; 8 bases match TRBD1. The CDR3 has 13 residues. Germline values: CDR1 SQVTM, CDR2 ANQGSEA. V gave up 4 bases and J gave up 7 bases; unmatched junction bases: 9.

The table lists this clone with a count of one. The V gene is TRBV12-3 or TRBV12-4, the J gene TRBJ1-2; a possible D gene is TRBD1 (5 bases). The V end lost 4 bases, the J end lost 4 bases, and 10 bases lay between the germline ends. This CDR3 contains 13 residues. CDR3 sequence reads: CASSSSGTYGYTF. The CDR3, as DNA: TGTGCCAGCAGTTCCTCCGGGACCTATGGCTACACCTTC.

V usage is TRBV6-1 and J usage is TRBJ1-4; the D gene is possibly TRBD1 (6 bases). CDR1 MNHNS and CDR2 SASEGT come from the germline V gene. CDR3 length: 17 residues. Trimming cost V 4 bases and J 2 bases, with 17 bases left between them. CDR3 nucleotides: TGTGCCAGCAGTGCATACAGGGCTTCGGTGACTAATGAAAAACTGTTTTTT. Amino acid sequence: CASSAYRASVTNEKLFF.

The CDR3 loop is CASRRGTVNTEAFF. In nucleotides, the CDR3 is TGTGCCAGCAGAAGAGGTACAGTGAACACTGAAGCTTTCTTT. V is TRBV5-5 and J is TRBJ1-1; D uncertain. V lost 5 bases to trimming and J lost 0 bases, with 11 bases between them. Germline V gene sequence: CDR1 SGHKS, CDR2 YYEKEE (reference sequence). This CDR3 has 14 residues.

V is TRBV2 and J is TRBJ2-5; D perhaps matches TRBD1 (5 bases). CDR3 length: 12 amino acids. V lost 5 bases to trimming and J lost 5 bases, with 9 bases between them. The germline CDR1 and CDR2 sequences are SNHLY and FYNNEI. The CDR3 DNA follows: TGTGCCAGCAGTCTGGGGCGGGAGACCCAGTACTTC. Its translation: CASSLGRETQYF. The variable domain in full, completed from reference TRBV2 and TRBJ2-5, reads EPEVTQTPSHQVTQMGQEVILRCVPISNHLYFYWYRQILGQKVEFLVSFYNNEISEKSEIFDDQFSVERPDGSNFTLKIRSTKLEDSAMYFCASSLGRETQYFGPGTRLLVL.

The genes are TRBV3-1 (or the pseudogene TRBV3-2) and TRBJ1-4, with D possibly TRBD1 on 6 matching bases. V was cut by 4 bases and J by 3 bases, with 9 bases left in between. This CDR3 comprises 14 residues. The V gene's germline CDR1 is LGHDT and CDR2 YNNKEL (reference sequence). The CDR3 here is CASSRGQSNEKLFF. The CDR3 nucleotides read TGTGCCAGCAGCCGAGGACAGTCTAATGAAAAACTGTTTTTT.

For the CDR3, the DNA is TGCGCCAGCAGCCGTTCCGGGACTAGCGGGGGGAACTACAATGAGCAGTTCTTC. Protein sequence: CASSRSGTSGGNYNEQFF. The chain is built from TRBV4-1 and TRBJ2-1; 15 bases are a match to TRBD2. The ends lost 4 bases at V and 3 bases at J; junction bases unmatched: 7. CDR1 is MGHRA and CDR2 is YSYEKL in the germline V gene. The CDR3 spans 18 residues.

This sequence joins TRBV4-1 and TRBJ2-1; 8 nucleotides align to TRBD2. Germline CDR1 is MGHRA and CDR2 is YSYEKL. The CDR3 runs to 16 residues. Trimming took 0 bases from V and 4 from J; bases not matched to a gene: 5. The CDR3 loop reads CASSQDRSGGYNEQFF. The CDR3 DNA follows: TGCGCCAGCAGCCAAGATCGGAGCGGGGGTTACAATGAGCAGTTCTTC.

As for this clone: At the DNA level, this CDR3 is encoded by other sequences in the same sample as well. This chain uses TRBV6-5 with TRBJ1-1; D gene unclear. The CDR3 spans 13 residues. Germline CDR1 reads MNHEY; CDR2 reads SVGAGI. Trimming left V 0 bases short and J 1 base short, with 3 bases between. The CDR3: CASSYSTNTEAFF. Here the CDR3 DNA reads TGTGCCAGCAGTTACTCGACGAACACTGAAGCTTTCTTT.

This sequence joins TRBV7-7 and TRBJ1-1; D gene ambiguous. Trimming pared 5 bases from V and 1 base from J, leaving 17 bases between. Per the germline V gene, CDR1 is SSHAT and CDR2 is FNYEAQ (reference sequence). This CDR3 has 16 amino acids. CDR3 sequence: CASSAHQRSRNTEAFF. The CDR3 DNA reads as TGTGCCAGCAGCGCTCACCAGCGCAGTAGGAACACTGAAGCTTTCTTT.

This clone appeared a single time. The CDR3 region is CASSTSSIYGYTF. CDR3 DNA sequence: TGTGCCAGCAGTACCTCTTCCATCTATGGCTACACCTTC. V and J are TRBV6-5 and TRBJ1-2; no clear D. Per germline, CDR1 MNHEY and CDR2 SVGAGI. The CDR3 is 13 residues long. V was cut by 5 bases and J by 4 bases, with 11 bases left in between.

The chain links TRBV29-1 to TRBJ1-1, with TRBD1 as a possible D gene (5 bases). Between the trimmed V and J ends, which lost 3 bases and 4 bases, there was a span of 15 bases. This CDR3 region has 14 residues. The germline V gene encodes CDR1 SQVTM and CDR2 ANQGSEA. The CDR3 DNA follows: TGCAGCGTTGATAAGGTGCAGGGTGCCACTGAAGCTTTCTTT. This gives the protein CSVDKVQGATEAFF. Together with reference TRBV29-1 and TRBJ1-1, the CDR3 gives the full variable domain: SAVISQKPSRDICQRGTSLTIQCQVDSQVTMMFWYRQQPGQSLTLIATANQGSEATYESGFVIDKFPISRPNLTFSTLTVSNMSPEDSSIYLCSVDKVQGATEAFFGQGTRLTVV.

The V call is TRBV7-2, the J call TRBJ2-1, with a tentative D call TRBD1 (5 bases). V lost 1 base and J 12 bases, leaving 16 bases between the germline ends. The CDR3 consists of 14 residues. The germline V gene has CDR1 SGHTA and CDR2 FQGNSA. This chain's CDR3 is CASSLGGLPGGQFF. The DNA for the CDR3 is TGTGCCAGCAGCTTAGGGGGCCTCCCCGGCGGGCAGTTCTTC.

V and J are TRBV7-9 and TRBJ2-3; maybe TRBD1 (6 bases). Germline CDR1 is SEHNR and CDR2 is FQNEAQ (reference sequence). V gave up 2 bases and J gave up 3 bases, with 24 bases separating them. CDR3 length: 19 residues. Here the CDR3 reads CASSLPRDIASRYTDTQYF. Written as DNA, the CDR3 is TGTGCCAGCAGCTTACCCCGGGACATCGCCTCCCGCTATACAGATACGCAGTATTTT.

The chain joins TRBV19 to TRBJ1-3; 7 bases agree with TRBD1. From germline, CDR1 is LNHDA and CDR2 SQIVND (reference sequence). Unmatched junction bases numbered 5, after V lost 6 bases and J lost 0 bases. The CDR3 sequence is 15 residues long. The CDR3 sequence: CASRLTGSSGNTIYF. CDR3 sequence (DNA): TGTGCCAGTAGGCTGACAGGGAGCTCTGGAAACACCATATATTTT.

The J gene is TRBJ2-3, the V gene TRBV27; D not certain. Germline CDR1 and CDR2: MNHEY and SMNVEV (reference sequence). The CDR3 is 14 amino acids. The V and J ends lost 2 bases and 3 bases respectively, with 9 bases between them. The CDR3 coding sequence is TGTGCCAGCAGTTTAATGTCGTGGACAGATACGCAGTATTTT. It encodes CASSLMSWTDTQYF.

The chain is built from TRBV7-9 and TRBJ2-3, with D possibly being TRBD1 or TRBD2 (5 bases each). Per the germline V gene, CDR1 is SEHNR and CDR2 is FQNEAQ (reference sequence). V gave up 5 bases and J gave up 5 bases, with 17 bases separating them. This CDR3 region has 15 residues. The CDR3 loop reads CASSVRRPGGDTQYF. The CDR3 nucleotides are TGTGCCAGCAGCGTAAGACGGCCTGGGGGAGATACGCAGTATTTT.